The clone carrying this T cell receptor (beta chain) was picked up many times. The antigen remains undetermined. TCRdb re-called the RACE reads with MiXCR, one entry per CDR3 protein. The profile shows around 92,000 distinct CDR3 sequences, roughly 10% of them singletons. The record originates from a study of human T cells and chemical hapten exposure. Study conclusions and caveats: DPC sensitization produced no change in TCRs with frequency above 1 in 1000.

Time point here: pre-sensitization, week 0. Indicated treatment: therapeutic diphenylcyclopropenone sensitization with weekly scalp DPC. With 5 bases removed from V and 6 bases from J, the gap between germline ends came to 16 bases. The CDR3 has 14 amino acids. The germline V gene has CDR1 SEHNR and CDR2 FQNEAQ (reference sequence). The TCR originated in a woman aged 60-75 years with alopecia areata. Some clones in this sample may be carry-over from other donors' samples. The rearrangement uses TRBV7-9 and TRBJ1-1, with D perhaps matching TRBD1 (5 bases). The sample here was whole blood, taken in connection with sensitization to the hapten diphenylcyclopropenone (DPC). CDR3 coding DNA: TGTGCCAGCAGCCTGCAGGGTCTGCTTGCTGAAGCTTTCTTT. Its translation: CASSLQGLLAEAFF.